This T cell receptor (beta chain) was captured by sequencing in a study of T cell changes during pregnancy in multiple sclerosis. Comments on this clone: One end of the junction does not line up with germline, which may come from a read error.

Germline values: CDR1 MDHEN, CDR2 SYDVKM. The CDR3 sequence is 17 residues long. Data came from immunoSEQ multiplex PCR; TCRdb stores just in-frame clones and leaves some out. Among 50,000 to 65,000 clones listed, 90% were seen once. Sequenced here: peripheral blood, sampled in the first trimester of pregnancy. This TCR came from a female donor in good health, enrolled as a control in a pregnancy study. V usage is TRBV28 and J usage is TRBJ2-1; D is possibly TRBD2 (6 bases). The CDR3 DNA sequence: TGTGCCAGCAGTTACTCCCATACCGGGACTGATAACAATGGGCAGTTCTTC. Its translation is CASSYSHTGTDNNGQFF. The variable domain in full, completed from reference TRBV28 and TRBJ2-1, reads DVKVTQSSRYLVKRTGEKVFLECVQDMDHENMFWYRQDPGLGLRLIYFSYDVKMKEKGDIPEGYSVSREKKERFSLILESASTNQTSMYLCASSYSHTGTDNNGQFFGPGTRLTVL.